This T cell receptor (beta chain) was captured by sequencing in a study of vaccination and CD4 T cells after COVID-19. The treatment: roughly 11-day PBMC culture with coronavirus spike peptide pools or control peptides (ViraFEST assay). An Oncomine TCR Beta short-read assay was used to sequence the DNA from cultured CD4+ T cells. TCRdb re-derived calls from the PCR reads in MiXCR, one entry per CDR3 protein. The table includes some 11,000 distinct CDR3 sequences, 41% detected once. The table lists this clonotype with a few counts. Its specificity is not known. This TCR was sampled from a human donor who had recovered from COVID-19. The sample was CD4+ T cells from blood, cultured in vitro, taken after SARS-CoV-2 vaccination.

The chain's CDR3 is CASSSPGVGLRVRYF. The CDR3, as DNA: TGTGCCAGCAGCTCCCCCGGGGTGGGATTGAGGGTTAGGTACTTC. The J gene is TRBJ2-5, the V gene TRBV11-2; D is possibly TRBD2 (5 bases). V lost 4 bases to trimming and J lost 13 bases, with 25 bases between them. Germline values: CDR1 SGHAT, CDR2 FQNNGV. CDR3 length: 15 amino acids.